Sequencing of this T cell receptor beta chain was carried out in a study of T cells in localized non-small cell lung cancer. Study-wide results and caveats: The tumor had only one region sequenced, so heterogeneity remains possible. There were a median roughly 62 of the top 100 tumor clones appearing in adjacent lung.

V was pared by 1 base and J by 7 bases, with 13 bases between. This CDR3 has 14 amino acids. Germline values: CDR1 MNHNY, CDR2 SVGAGI (reference sequence). This clone has only a few counts. Its specificity is unknown. Libraries were prepared by immunoSEQ multiplex PCR; TCRdb keeps only in-frame clonotypes and omits some of them. This table has roughly 30,000 clones, approximately 85% appearing once. The sequence was collected from a woman aged 35 to 69 with stage III lung adenocarcinoma. The V call is TRBV6-6, the J call TRBJ1-2, with a tentative D call TRBD1 (5 bases). Sample: peripheral blood mononuclear cells, taken before any cancer treatment. CDR3 nucleotide sequence: TGTGCCAGCAGTTACTTGCAGGGTAACGGTGGCTACACCTTC. This sequence encodes CASSYLQGNGGYTF.